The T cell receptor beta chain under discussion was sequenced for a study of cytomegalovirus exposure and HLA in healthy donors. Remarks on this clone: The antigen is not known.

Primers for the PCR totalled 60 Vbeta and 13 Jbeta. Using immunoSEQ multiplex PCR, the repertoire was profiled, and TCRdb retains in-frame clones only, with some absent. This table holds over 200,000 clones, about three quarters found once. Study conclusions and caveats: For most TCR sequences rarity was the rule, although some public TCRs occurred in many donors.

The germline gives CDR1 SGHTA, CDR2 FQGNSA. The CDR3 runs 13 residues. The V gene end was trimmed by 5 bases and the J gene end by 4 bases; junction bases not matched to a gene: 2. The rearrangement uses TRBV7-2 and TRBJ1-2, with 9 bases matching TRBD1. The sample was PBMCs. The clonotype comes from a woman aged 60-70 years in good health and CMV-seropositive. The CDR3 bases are TGTGCCAGCAGCGAGGACAGGGGCTATGGCTACACCTTC. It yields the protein CASSEDRGYGYTF.